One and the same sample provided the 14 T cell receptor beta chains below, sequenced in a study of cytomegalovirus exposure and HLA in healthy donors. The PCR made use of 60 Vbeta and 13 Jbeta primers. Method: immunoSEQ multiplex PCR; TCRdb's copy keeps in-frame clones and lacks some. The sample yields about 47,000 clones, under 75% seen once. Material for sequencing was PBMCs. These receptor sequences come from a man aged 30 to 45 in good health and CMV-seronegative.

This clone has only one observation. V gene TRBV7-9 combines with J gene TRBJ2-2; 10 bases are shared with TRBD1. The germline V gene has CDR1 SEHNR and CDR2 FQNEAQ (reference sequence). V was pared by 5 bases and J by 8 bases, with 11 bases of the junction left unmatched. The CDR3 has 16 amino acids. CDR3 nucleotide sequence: TGTGCCAGCAGCCTACCGGGACAGGGGTTCACGGGGGAGCTGTTTTTT. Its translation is CASSLPGQGFTGELFF.

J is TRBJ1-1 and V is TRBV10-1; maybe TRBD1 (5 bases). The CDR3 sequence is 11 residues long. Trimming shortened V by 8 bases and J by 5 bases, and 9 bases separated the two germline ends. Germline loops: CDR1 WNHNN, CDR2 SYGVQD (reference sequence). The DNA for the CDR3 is TGCGCCAGCCTCGGGGGAACTGAAGCTTTCTTT. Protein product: CASLGGTEAFF.

The CDR3 bases are TGTGCCACGCTGGACGGTGGACAGGGGCCCTATGGCTACACCTTC. Amino acids: CATLDGGQGPYGYTF. V is TRBV6-1 and J is TRBJ1-2, with TRBD1 matching 9 bases. CDR3 size: 15 residues. V shed 10 bases, J shed 4 bases, and the junction held 13 bases outside the gene matches. CDR1 and CDR2 from the germline V gene are MNHNS and SASEGT.

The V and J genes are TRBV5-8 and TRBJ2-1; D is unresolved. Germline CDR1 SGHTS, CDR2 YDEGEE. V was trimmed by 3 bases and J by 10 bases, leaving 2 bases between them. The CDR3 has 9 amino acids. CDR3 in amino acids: CASSSEQFF. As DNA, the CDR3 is TGTGCCAGCAGCTCGGAGCAGTTCTTC. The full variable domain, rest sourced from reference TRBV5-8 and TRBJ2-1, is EAGVTQSPTHLIKTRGQQATLRCSPISGHTSVYWYQQALGLGLQFLLWYDEGEERNRGNFPPRFSGRQFPNYSSELNVNALELEDSALYLCASSSEQFFGPGTRLTVL.

The CDR3 DNA reads TGCGCCAGCAGCTTATTGGTTACGGGAGCGGGGAATGAGCAGTTCTTC. Translated: CASSLLVTGAGNEQFF. The chain recombines TRBV5-1 with TRBJ2-1; TRBD2 matches at 7 bases. Germline V gene data show CDR1 as SGHRS and CDR2 as YFSETQ. Germline trimming cut 2 bases from V and 7 bases from J; bases unmatched to any gene: 12. The CDR3 has 16 amino acids.

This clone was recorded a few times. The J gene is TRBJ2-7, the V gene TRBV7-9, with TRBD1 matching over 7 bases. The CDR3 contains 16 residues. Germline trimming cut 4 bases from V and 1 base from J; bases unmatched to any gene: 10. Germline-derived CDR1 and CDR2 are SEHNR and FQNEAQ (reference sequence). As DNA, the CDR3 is TGTGCCAGCAGCTCCCCTAGACAGGGTCGTTCCTACGAGCAGTACTTC. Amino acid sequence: CASSSPRQGRSYEQYF. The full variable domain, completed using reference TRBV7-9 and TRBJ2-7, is DTGVSQNPRHKITKRGQNVTFRCDPISEHNRLYWYRQTLGQGPEFLTYFQNEAQLEKSRLLSDRFSAERPKGSFSTLEIQRTEQGDSAMYLCASSSPRQGRSYEQYFGPGTRLTVT.

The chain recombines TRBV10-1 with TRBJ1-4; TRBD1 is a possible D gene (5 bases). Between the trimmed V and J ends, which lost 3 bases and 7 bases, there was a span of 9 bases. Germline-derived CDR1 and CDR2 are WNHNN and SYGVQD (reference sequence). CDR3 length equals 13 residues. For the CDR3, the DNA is TGCGCCAGCAGTGACTCGGGGGGTGAAAAACTGTTTTTT. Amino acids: CASSDSGGEKLFF.

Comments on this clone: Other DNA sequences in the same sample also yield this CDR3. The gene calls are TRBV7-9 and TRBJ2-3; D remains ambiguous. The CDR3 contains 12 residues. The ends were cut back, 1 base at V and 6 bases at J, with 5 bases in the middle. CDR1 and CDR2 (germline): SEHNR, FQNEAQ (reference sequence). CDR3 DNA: TGTGCCAGCAGCTTAGTATCGGATACGCAGTATTTT. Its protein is CASSLVSDTQYF.

The CDR3 sequence is CASSDFPLTYGYTF. The CDR3 DNA reads TGTGCCAGTAGTGACTTCCCTTTAACCTATGGCTACACCTTC. The chain combines TRBV19 with TRBJ1-2; D unresolved. Trimming removed 5 bases at V and 4 bases at J, with 14 bases between. This CDR3 region has 14 residues. Germline V lookup: CDR1 LNHDA, CDR2 SQIVND (reference sequence).

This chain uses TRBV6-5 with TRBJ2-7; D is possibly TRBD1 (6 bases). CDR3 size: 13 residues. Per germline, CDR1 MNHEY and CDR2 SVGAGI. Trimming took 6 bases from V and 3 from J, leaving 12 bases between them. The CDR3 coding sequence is TGTGCCAGCAGACCAACAGGGAACTACGAGCAGTACTTC. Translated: CASRPTGNYEQYF.

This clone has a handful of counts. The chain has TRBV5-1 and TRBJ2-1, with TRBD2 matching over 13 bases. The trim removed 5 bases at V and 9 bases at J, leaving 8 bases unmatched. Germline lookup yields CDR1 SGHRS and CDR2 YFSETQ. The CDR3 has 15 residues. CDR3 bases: TGCGCCAGCAGGGTCGGGACTAGCGGGAATAGTGAGCAGTTCTTC. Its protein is CASRVGTSGNSEQFF.

The CDR3 region is CSVVRGQYF. CDR3 DNA sequence: TGCAGCGTCGTACGAGGGCAGTACTTC. The chain carries TRBV29-1 and TRBJ2-7, with D hard to call. With 6 bases removed from V and 9 bases from J, the gap between germline ends came to 9 bases. Germline loops: CDR1 SQVTM, CDR2 ANQGSEA. There are 9 residues in the CDR3.

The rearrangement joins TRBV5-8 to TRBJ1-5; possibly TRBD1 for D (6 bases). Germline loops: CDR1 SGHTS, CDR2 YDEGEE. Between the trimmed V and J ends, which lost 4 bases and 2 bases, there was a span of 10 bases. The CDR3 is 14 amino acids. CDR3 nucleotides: TGTGCCAGCAGCATCCGACAGGGCAATCAGCCCCAGCATTTT. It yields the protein CASSIRQGNQPQHF.

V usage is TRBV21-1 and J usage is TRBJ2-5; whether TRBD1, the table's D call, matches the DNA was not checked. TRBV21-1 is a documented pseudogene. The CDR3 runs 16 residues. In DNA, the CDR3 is TGTGCCAGCAGCAACCGGGACACACCTCGGATAGGGACCCAGTACTTC. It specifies CASSNRDTPRIGTQYF.